The 19 T cell receptor beta chains reported below all come from one sample, sequenced in a study of identical twins. TCRdb passed the 5' RACE reads through MiXCR, listing each CDR3 protein once. The table lists about 890,000 distinct CDR3 sequences, 10% to 15% of them singletons. These data were likewise used in another study, on yellow fever vaccine responses in identical twins.

Sequences were obtained from PBMCs. The receptor set was obtained from a woman aged 18-35 years in good health.

This clonotype was detected ten times or more. The rearrangement uses TRBV7-3 and TRBJ2-3; D gene ambiguous. Deletions cut 2 bases from V and 3 bases from J, with 21 bases between. The CDR3 covers 18 residues. The germline gives CDR1 SGHTA, CDR2 FQGTGA. CDR3 in DNA: TGTGCCAGCAGCTTAGGAGATTCGGTGCAGATAAGGACAGATACGCAGTATTTT. It codes for CASSLGDSVQIRTDTQYF.

The chain employs TRBV4-1 and TRBJ2-1, with 8 bases that match TRBD2. The CDR3 sequence is 17 residues long. Germline assignment: CDR1 MGHRA and CDR2 YSYEKL. J was trimmed by 5 bases and V by 1 base; bases with no gene match: 10. Here the CDR3 DNA reads TGCGCCAGCAGCCAAGGCCCGGGAGGGCCCGGGGACAATGAGCAGTTCTTC. Translated, it gives CASSQGPGGPGDNEQFF.

This clonotype was seen a handful of times. The chain combines TRBV11-1 with TRBJ2-3; D uncertain. Germline CDR1 is SGHAT and CDR2 is FQDESV (reference sequence). Between the trimmed V and J ends, which lost 4 bases and 0 bases, there was a span of 20 bases. The CDR3 has 18 amino acids. The CDR3 coding sequence is TGTGCCAGCAGCTCGCCCCAGCCGGTTGTTGCTAGCACAGATACGCAGTATTTT. This codes for CASSSPQPVVASTDTQYF.

This clonotype showed up many times. The rearrangement links TRBV24-1 to TRBJ2-7, with a tentative D call TRBD2 (5 bases). CDR1 KGHDR and CDR2 SFDVKD come from the germline V gene. The CDR3 length is 15 residues. Trimming removed 1 base at V and 3 bases at J, with 12 bases between. The CDR3 sequence: CATSDLKGGDYEQYF. In DNA form, the CDR3 reads TGTGCCACCAGTGATTTAAAAGGAGGAGACTACGAGCAGTACTTC.

This clonotype has more than one count but fewer than ten. V gene TRBV7-9 combines with J gene TRBJ1-1; no clear D. The CDR3 is made up of 14 amino acids. CDR1 is SEHNR, CDR2 FQNEAQ, per germline (reference sequence). V lost 5 bases, J lost 0 bases, and 10 bases lay in between. The CDR3 protein is CASSPWTLNTEAFF. For the CDR3, the DNA is TGTGCCAGCAGCCCTTGGACCCTGAACACTGAAGCTTTCTTT.

This clonotype was seen only a few times. The rearrangement uses TRBV6-1 and TRBJ2-2, with TRBD2 matching 8 bases. Germline lookup yields CDR1 MNHNS and CDR2 SASEGT. This CDR3 spans 14 amino acids. With V trimmed by 11 bases and J by 5 bases, 10 bases remained unmatched. DNA for the CDR3: TGTGCCGGGGCCCGGGAGGGCCTGACCGGGGAGCTGTTTTTT. Translating it yields CAGAREGLTGELFF.

The genes are TRBV7-9 and TRBJ2-5, with unresolved D. Germline CDR1 is SEHNR and CDR2 is FQNEAQ (reference sequence). The CDR3 has 14 residues. V was cut by 1 base and J by 2 bases, with 8 bases left in between. CDR3 nucleotide sequence: TGTGCCAGCAGCTTAGAATGGTCGCAAGAGACCCAGTACTTC. This encodes CASSLEWSQETQYF.

This clonotype was found many times. The CDR3 is CASSLHSSYEQYV. In DNA form, the CDR3 reads TGCGCCAGCAGCCTCCACAGCTCCTACGAGCAGTACGTC. The rearrangement uses TRBV10-2 and TRBJ2-7; D is ambiguous. This CDR3 spans 13 amino acids. Trimming cost V 6 bases and J 0 bases, with 9 bases left between them. Looked up from germline, CDR1 is WSHSY and CDR2 is SAAADI.

V and J are TRBV24-1 and TRBJ2-5; D tentatively reads TRBD1 or TRBD2 (6 bases each). This CDR3 has 14 residues. From germline, CDR1 is KGHDR and CDR2 SFDVKD. V was cut by 6 bases and J by 3 bases, with 13 bases left in between. The CDR3 nucleotides are TGTGCCACCAGTTTTGCAGGGGAGGAAGAGACCCAGTACTTC. Residues: CATSFAGEEETQYF.

In DNA, the CDR3 is TGTGCCAGCAGCTTAACGTTTCCGGCCACTAGCACAGATACGCAGTATTTT. Its protein is CASSLTFPATSTDTQYF. V usage is TRBV7-3 and J usage is TRBJ2-3; D is unclear. Per germline, CDR1 SGHTA and CDR2 FQGTGA. This CDR3 is built from 17 residues. With 0 bases removed from V and 0 bases from J, the gap between germline ends came to 13 bases.

In this sample, this clonotype turned up a few times. The rearrangement uses TRBV2 and TRBJ1-6, with 8 bases that match TRBD1. The length of the CDR3 is 13 residues. Germline V gene sequence: CDR1 SNHLY, CDR2 FYNNEI. With 4 bases clipped from V and 7 bases from J, the junction kept 0 bases outside the gene matches. The CDR3 DNA sequence: TGTGCCAGCAGTGGGACAGGGAATTCACCCCTCCACTTT. Translated, it gives CASSGTGNSPLHF.

This clonotype was seen more than once but under ten times. The chain is built from TRBV25-1 and TRBJ2-1; D perhaps matches TRBD2 (6 bases). Between the trimmed V and J ends, which lost 1 base and 9 bases, there was a span of 19 bases. The CDR3 has 16 residues. CDR1 is MGHDK, CDR2 SYGVNS, per germline. As DNA, the CDR3 is TGTGCCAGCAGTGAATGGTCGGGACTCGATGTTGGTGAGCAGTTCTTC. It yields the protein CASSEWSGLDVGEQFF. Complete variable domain (other parts from reference TRBV25-1 and TRBJ2-1): EADIYQTPRYLVIGTGKKITLECSQTMGHDKMYWYQQDPGMELHLIHYSYGVNSTEKGDLSSESTVSRIRTEHFPLTLESARPSHTSQYLCASSEWSGLDVGEQFFGPGTRLTVL.

In its sample, this clonotype was seen a few times. The J gene is TRBJ1-2, the V gene TRBV6-2 or TRBV6-3; TRBD1 might be the D (5 bases). V dropped 6 bases and J dropped 8 bases, with 19 bases sitting between them. Per germline, CDR1 MNHEY and CDR2 SVGEGT. The CDR3 runs 14 residues. The CDR3 DNA reads as TGTGCCAGCAGCCCCTCAGGGCGGGGACGAGGCTACACCTTC. Its translation: CASSPSGRGRGYTF.

This clonotype was recorded a few times. The chain combines TRBV6-1 with TRBJ1-6; 9 nucleotides align to TRBD1. Germline trimming cut 7 bases from V and 8 bases from J; bases unmatched to any gene: 6. CDR1 is MNHNS, CDR2 SASEGT, per germline. This CDR3 is 14 amino acids long. The CDR3 DNA sequence: TGTGCCAGCACTACGGGACAGGGTTATTCACCCCTCCACTTT. It specifies CASTTGQGYSPLHF.

This clonotype has a handful of counts. The chain joins TRBV5-1 to TRBJ2-7; 7 bases map to TRBD1. Per germline, CDR1 SGHRS and CDR2 YFSETQ. CDR3 length equals 15 residues. The V and J ends lost 2 bases and 4 bases, in that order; junction bases with no gene match: 9. The CDR3 coding sequence is TGCGCCAGCAGCTTACGACCGGGACAGCAATACGAGCAGTACGTC. Protein product: CASSLRPGQQYEQYV.

V and J are TRBV12-5 and TRBJ2-5; TRBD2 aligns across 7 bases. Germline-derived CDR1 and CDR2 are LGHNT and FRNRAP. With V trimmed by 2 bases and J by 4 bases, 7 bases remained unmatched. CDR3 size: 15 residues. The CDR3 sequence: CASGLIGGGGETQYF. As DNA, the CDR3 is TGTGCTAGTGGTTTGATTGGCGGGGGTGGAGAGACCCAGTACTTC.

The gene calls are TRBV5-1 and TRBJ2-1, with a weak D call TRBD1 (6 bases). Trimming left V 3 bases short and J 5 bases short, with 15 bases between. The germline V gene encodes CDR1 SGHRS and CDR2 YFSETQ. The CDR3 contains 15 residues. The CDR3 here is CASSSTGMGNNEQFF. In nucleotides, the CDR3 is TGCGCCAGCAGCTCAACAGGGATGGGAAACAATGAGCAGTTCTTC.

This clonotype has at least ten counts. The chain links TRBV6-5 to TRBJ2-5, with D perhaps TRBD2 (5 bases). CDR3 length: 14 residues. The V end lost 4 bases, the J end lost 0 bases, and 9 bases lay between the germline ends. CDR1 and CDR2 from the germline V gene are MNHEY and SVGAGI. The CDR3: CASSSRADQETQYF. Written as DNA, the CDR3 is TGTGCCAGCAGTTCCCGAGCGGACCAAGAGACCCAGTACTTC.

The chain is built from TRBV20-1 and TRBJ1-1; D gene ambiguous. The V and J ends lost 2 bases and 3 bases respectively, with 13 bases between them. The CDR3 is made up of 14 amino acids. Germline CDR1 is DFQATT and CDR2 is SNEGSKA (reference sequence). The CDR3 bases are TGCAGTGCTAGATTGGGAGATTTGCACACTGAAGCTTTCTTT. The encoded protein is CSARLGDLHTEAFF.